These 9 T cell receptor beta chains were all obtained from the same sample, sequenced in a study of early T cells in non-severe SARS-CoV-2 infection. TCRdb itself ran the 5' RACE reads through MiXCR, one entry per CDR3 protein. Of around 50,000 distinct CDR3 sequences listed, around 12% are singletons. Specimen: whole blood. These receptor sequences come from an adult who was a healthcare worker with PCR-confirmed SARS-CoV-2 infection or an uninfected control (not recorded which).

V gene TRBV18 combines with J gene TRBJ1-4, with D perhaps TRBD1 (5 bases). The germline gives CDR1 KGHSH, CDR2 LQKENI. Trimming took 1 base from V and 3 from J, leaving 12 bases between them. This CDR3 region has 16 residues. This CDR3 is CASSPRIQGSNEKLFF. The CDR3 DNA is TGTGCCAGCTCACCACGGATCCAGGGCTCTAATGAAAAACTGTTTTTT.

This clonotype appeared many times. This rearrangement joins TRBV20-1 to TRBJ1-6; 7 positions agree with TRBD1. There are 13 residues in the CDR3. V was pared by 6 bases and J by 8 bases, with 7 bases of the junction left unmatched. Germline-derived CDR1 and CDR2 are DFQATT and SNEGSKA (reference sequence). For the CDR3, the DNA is TGCAGTGCGTCCGGGACAGCTGATTCACCCCTCCACTTT. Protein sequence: CSASGTADSPLHF.

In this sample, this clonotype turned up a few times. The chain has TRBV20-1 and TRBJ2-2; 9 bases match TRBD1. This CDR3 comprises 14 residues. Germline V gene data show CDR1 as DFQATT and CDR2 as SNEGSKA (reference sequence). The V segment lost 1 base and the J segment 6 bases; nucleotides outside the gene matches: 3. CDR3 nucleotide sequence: TGCAGTGCTAGAGGGGACAGGGTGTCCGGGGAGCTGTTTTTT. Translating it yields CSARGDRVSGELFF.

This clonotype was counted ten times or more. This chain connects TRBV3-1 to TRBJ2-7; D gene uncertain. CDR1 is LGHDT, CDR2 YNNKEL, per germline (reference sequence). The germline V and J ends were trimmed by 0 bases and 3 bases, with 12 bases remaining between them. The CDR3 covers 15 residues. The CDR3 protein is CASSQEGLGNYEQYF. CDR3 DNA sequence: TGTGCCAGCAGCCAAGAAGGGCTAGGGAACTACGAGCAGTACTTC.

The chain's CDR3 is CASSLGDRGQETQYF. The CDR3 DNA is TGCGCCAGCAGCCTAGGGGACAGGGGGCAAGAGACCCAGTACTTC. The chain carries TRBV5-1 and TRBJ2-5, with 11 bases identical to TRBD1. CDR1 is SGHRS and CDR2 is YFSETQ in the germline V gene. V dropped 4 bases and J dropped 2; count of bases not matched to a gene: 4. This CDR3 contains 15 residues.

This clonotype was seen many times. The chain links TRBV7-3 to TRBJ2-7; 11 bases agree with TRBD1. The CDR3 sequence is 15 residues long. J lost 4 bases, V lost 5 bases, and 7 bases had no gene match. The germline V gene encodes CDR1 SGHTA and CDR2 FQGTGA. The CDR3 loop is CASSLTGTGGYEQYF. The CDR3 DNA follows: TGTGCCAGCAGCCTGACCGGGACAGGGGGGTACGAGCAGTACTTC.

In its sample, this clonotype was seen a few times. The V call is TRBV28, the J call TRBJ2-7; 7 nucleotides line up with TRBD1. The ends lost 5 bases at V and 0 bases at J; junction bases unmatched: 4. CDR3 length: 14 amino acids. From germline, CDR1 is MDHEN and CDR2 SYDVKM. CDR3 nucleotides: TGTGCCAGCAGTCTGACAGGGAGCTCCTACGAGCAGTACTTC. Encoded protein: CASSLTGSSYEQYF.

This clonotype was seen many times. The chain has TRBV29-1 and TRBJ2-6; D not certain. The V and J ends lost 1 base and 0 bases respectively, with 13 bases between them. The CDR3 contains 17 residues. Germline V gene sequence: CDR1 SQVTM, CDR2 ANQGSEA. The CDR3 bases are TGCAGCGTTGAAGGGAAGGAGTTTCGCTCTGGGGCCAACGTCCTGACTTTC. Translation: CSVEGKEFRSGANVLTF.

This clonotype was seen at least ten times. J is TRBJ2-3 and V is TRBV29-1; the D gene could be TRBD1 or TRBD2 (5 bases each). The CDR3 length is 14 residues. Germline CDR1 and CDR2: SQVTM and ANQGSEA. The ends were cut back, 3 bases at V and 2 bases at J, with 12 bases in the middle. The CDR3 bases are TGCAGCGTTGACAGGGCAGGGACCACAGATACGCAGTATTTT. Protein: CSVDRAGTTDTQYF.